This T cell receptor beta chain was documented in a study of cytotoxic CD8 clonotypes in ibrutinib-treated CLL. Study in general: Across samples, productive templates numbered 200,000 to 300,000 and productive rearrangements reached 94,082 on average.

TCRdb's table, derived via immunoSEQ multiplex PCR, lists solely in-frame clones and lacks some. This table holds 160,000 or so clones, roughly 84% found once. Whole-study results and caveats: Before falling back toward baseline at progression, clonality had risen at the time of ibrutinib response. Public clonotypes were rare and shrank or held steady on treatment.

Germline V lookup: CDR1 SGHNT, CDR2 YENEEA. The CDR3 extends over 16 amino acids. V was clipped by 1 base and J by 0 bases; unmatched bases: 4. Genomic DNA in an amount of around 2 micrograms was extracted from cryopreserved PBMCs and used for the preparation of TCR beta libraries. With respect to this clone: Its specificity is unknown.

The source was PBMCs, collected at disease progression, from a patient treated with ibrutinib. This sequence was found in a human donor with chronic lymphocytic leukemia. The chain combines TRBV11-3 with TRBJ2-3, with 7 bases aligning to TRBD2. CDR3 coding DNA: TGTGCCAGCAGCTTAGTTGGCGGGAGCAGCACAGATACGCAGTATTTT. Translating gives CASSLVGGSSTDTQYF.